This T cell receptor beta chain was captured by sequencing in a study of graft-versus-host responses after intestinal transplantation. Study-level background: All recipients were given anti-thymocyte globulin induction, and tacrolimus and steroids were then administered for around three years. Study-level findings and limits: Recipient bone marrow held GvH clones, some seen earlier in ileum or blood. Those patients showing graft-donor T cell macrochimerism displayed high graft-versus-host to host-versus-graft clonal ratios in allografts.

The protocol was immunoSEQ multiplex PCR, while the TCRdb copy is restricted to in-frame clones and leaves out a portion. The table shows under 65,000 clones, with 94% occurring only once. Concerning this clone: Its antigen is currently unknown. Other DNA sequences in the sample encode the same CDR3.

Trimming took 8 bases from V and 8 from J, leaving 24 bases between them. The CDR3 has 15 residues. Germline values: CDR1 SNHLY, CDR2 FYNNEI. Specimen: unstimulated CD4+ T cells sorted from spleen or lymph node cells, collected before transplant. The receptor's source is a human donor who was the organ donor for an intestinal transplant. The V call is TRBV2, the J call TRBJ1-2; D may be TRBD1 (6 bases). CDR3 region: CASVLEKTEGGGYTF. The CDR3 DNA follows: TGTGCCAGCGTCTTGGAGAAAACGGAGGGGGGGGGCTACACCTTC.